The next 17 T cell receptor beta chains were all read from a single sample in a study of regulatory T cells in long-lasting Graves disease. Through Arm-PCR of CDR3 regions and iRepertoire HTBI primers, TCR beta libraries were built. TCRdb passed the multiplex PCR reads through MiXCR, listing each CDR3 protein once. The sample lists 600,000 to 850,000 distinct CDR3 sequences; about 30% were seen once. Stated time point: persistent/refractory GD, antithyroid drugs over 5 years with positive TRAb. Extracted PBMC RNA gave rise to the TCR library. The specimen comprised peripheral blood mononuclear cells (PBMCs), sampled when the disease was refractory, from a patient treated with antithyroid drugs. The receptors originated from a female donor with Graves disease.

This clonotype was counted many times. The CDR3 here is CSARDPSGTETQYF. The CDR3, as DNA: TGCAGTGCTAGAGATCCTAGCGGGACGGAGACCCAGTACTTC. The genes are TRBV20-1 and TRBJ2-5; 9 nucleotides line up with TRBD2. V was clipped by 0 bases and J by 5 bases; unmatched bases: 4. Germline assignment: CDR1 DFQATT and CDR2 SNEGSKA (reference sequence). The CDR3 consists of 14 residues.

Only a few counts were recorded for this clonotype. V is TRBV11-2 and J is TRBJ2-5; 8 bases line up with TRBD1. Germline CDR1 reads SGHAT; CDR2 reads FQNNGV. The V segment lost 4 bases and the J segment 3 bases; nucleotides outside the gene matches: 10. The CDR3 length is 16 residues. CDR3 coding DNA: TGTGCCAGCAGCTCCTTGACCGGGACAGGAGAAGAGACCCAGTACTTC. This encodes CASSSLTGTGEETQYF.

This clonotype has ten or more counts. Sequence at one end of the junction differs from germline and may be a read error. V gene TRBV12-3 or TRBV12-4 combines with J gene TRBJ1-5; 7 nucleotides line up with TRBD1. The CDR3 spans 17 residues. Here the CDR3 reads CASSPKLGTASSQPQHF. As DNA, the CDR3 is TGTGCCAGCAGTCCGAAATTGGGGACAGCCAGCAGTCAGCCCCAGCATTTT.

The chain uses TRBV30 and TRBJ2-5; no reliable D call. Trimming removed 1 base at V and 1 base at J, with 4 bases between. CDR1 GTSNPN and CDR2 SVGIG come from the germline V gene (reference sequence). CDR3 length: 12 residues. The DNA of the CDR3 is TGTGCCTGGAGTGCCGGCCAAGAGACCCAGTACTTC. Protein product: CAWSAGQETQYF.

The CDR3 loop is CASSILGTGANTEAFF. Here the CDR3 DNA reads TGTGCCAGTAGTATATTAGGGACAGGGGCGAACACTGAAGCTTTCTTT. This chain links TRBV19 with TRBJ1-1; 10 bases match TRBD1. CDR1 is LNHDA, CDR2 SQIVND, per germline (reference sequence). V lost 2 bases and J lost 1; bases outside the gene matches: 4. CDR3 size: 16 residues.

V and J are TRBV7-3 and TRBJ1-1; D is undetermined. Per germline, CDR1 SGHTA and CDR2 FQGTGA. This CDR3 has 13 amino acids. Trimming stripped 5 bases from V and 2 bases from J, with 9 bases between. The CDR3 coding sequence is TGTGCCAGCAGCCTCCAGAGCAACACTGAAGCTTTCTTT. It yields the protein CASSLQSNTEAFF.

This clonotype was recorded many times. The CDR3 loop reads CASKVPGYGYTF. The DNA of the CDR3 is TGTGCCAGCAAAGTGCCAGGCTATGGCTACACCTTC. The gene calls are TRBV28 and TRBJ1-2; D unresolved. Germline CDR1 and CDR2: MDHEN and SYDVKM. With 7 bases removed from V and 4 bases from J, the gap between germline ends came to 10 bases. CDR3 length: 12 residues.

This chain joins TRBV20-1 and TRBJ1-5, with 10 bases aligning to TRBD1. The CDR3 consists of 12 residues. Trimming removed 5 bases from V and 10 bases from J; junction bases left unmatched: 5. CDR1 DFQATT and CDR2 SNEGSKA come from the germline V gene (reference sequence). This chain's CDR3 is CSARTGGTPQHF. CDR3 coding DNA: TGCAGTGCTCGGACAGGGGGAACCCCCCAGCATTTT.

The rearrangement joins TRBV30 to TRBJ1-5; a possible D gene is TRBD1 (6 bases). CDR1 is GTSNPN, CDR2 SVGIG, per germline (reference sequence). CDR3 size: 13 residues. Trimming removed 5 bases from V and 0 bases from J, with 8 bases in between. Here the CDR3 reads CAWGQSSNQPQHF. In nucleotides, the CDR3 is TGTGCCTGGGGACAGTCTAGCAATCAGCCCCAGCATTTT.

Here the CDR3 reads CASSEDREDTEAFF. As DNA, the CDR3 is TGTGCCAGCAGTGAAGACAGGGAGGACACTGAAGCTTTCTTT. The J gene is TRBJ1-1, the V gene TRBV25-1; 7 bases are a match to TRBD1. The CDR3 contains 14 residues. Trimming took 2 bases from V and 3 from J; bases not matched to a gene: 3. Germline loops: CDR1 MGHDK, CDR2 SYGVNS. Supplemented by reference TRBV25-1 and TRBJ1-1, the full variable domain reads EADIYQTPRYLVIGTGKKITLECSQTMGHDKMYWYQQDPGMELHLIHYSYGVNSTEKGDLSSESTVSRIRTEHFPLTLESARPSHTSQYLCASSEDREDTEAFFGQGTRLTVV.

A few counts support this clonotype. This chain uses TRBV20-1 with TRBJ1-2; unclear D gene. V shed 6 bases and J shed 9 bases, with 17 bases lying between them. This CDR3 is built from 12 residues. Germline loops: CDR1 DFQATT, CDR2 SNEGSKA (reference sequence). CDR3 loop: CSALGRDRSYTF. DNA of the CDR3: TGCAGTGCCCTGGGTAGGGATAGGAGCTACACCTTC.

The CDR3 loop is CASSLGGGQLFF. The CDR3 bases are TGTGCCAGCAGTTTAGGGGGGGGACAGCTGTTTTTT. This chain links TRBV12-3 or TRBV12-4 with TRBJ1-4; TRBD1 aligns across 7 bases. V lost 1 base to trimming and J lost 14 bases; unmatched junction nucleotides: 4. The CDR3 covers 12 residues.

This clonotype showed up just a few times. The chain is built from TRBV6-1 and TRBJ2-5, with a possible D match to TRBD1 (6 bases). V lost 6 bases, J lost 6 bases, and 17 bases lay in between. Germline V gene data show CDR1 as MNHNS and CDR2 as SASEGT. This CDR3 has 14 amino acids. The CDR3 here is CASSQGAGAKTQYF. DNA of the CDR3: TGTGCCAGCAGCCAAGGGGCAGGGGCGAAGACCCAGTACTTC.

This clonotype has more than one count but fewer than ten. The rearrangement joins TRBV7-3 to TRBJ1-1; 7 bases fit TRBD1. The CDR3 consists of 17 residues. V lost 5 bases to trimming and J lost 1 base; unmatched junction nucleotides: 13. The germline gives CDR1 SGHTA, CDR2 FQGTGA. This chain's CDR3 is CASSPTNRQGWNTEAFF. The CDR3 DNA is TGTGCCAGCAGCCCTACTAACAGACAGGGTTGGAACACTGAAGCTTTCTTT. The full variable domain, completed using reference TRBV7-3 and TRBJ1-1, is GAGVSQTPSNKVTEKGKYVELRCDPISGHTALYWYRQSLGQGPEFLIYFQGTGAADDSGLPNDRFFAVRPEGSVSTLKIQRTERGDSAVYLCASSPTNRQGWNTEAFFGQGTRLTVV.

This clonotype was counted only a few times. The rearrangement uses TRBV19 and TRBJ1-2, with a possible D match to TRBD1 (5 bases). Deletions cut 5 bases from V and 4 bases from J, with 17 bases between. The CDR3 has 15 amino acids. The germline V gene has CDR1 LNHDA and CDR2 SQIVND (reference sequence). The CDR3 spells CASSGRGSRSYGYTF. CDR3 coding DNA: TGTGCCAGTAGTGGAAGGGGTTCTAGGAGCTATGGCTACACCTTC.

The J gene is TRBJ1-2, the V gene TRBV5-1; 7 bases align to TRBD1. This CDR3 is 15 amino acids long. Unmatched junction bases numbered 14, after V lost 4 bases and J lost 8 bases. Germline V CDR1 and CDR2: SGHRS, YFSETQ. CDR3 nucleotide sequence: TGCGCCAGCAGCCCGCCGGGACAGCAGATGAGCGGCTACACCTTC. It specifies CASSPPGQQMSGYTF.

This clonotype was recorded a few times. The CDR3 DNA follows: TGTGCCAGCAGCAACACCTATCCCCAAGAGACCCAGTACTTC. Translation gives CASSNTYPQETQYF. V and J are TRBV28 and TRBJ2-5, with unresolved D. Germline V lookup: CDR1 MDHEN, CDR2 SYDVKM. This CDR3 spans 14 amino acids. V was trimmed by 6 bases and J by 1 base, leaving 12 bases between them.